There are a few counts of the clone carrying this TCR beta chain. Its antigen remains unidentified. The data were obtained in a study of cytomegalovirus exposure and HLA in healthy donors. Study in general: A data release that came early held approximately 85 million unique TCRs from HLA-typed donors.

It was with 60 Vbeta and 13 Jbeta primers that the PCR ran. Clones were sequenced by immunoSEQ multiplex PCR, and TCRdb holds only the in-frame ones, with some missing. The data contain 200,000 to 250,000 clones, approximately 68% of them singletons. The CDR3 totals 15 residues. The trim removed 5 bases at V and 5 bases at J, leaving 5 bases unmatched. CDR1 is MNHEY and CDR2 is SVGAGI in the germline V gene. Study outcomes and limitations: In a later analysis, at a false discovery rate of 0.05, 15,000 to 20,000 TCR beta sequences matched HLA alleles. For most TCR beta V segments, an earlier analysis put the productive rate at about 90% or about 30% of the time. A later analysis reported that several of the most significant clusters appeared to be linked to common viral pathogens, among them Epstein-Barr virus.

The sample taken for sequencing was PBMCs. This TCR was recovered from a woman in her 30s in good health and CMV-seronegative. The genes are TRBV6-5 and TRBJ2-1; 11 positions agree with TRBD2. CDR3 sequence (DNA): TGTGCCAGCAGTACTGGGACTAGCGGTGACAATGAGCAGTTCTTC. Translation: CASSTGTSGDNEQFF.